This T cell receptor beta chain comes out of a study of T cell responses to AZD1222 COVID-19 vaccine. The CDR3 is made up of 16 amino acids. Germline CDR1 is SGHAT and CDR2 is FQNNGV. Trimming removed 4 bases from V and 5 bases from J; junction bases left unmatched: 9. Method: immunoSEQ multiplex PCR; TCRdb's copy keeps in-frame clones and lacks some. This sample has approximately 100,000 clones, with approximately 88% found just once. This specimen consisted of peripheral blood, obtained on day 0 of MenACWY control vaccination. The origin of this receptor is an adult in good health. The chain combines TRBV11-2 with TRBJ2-5, with TRBD2 matching over 11 bases. CDR3 DNA: TGTGCCAGCAGCTCTCTATTAGCGGGGGGGCCGGAGACCCAGTACTTC. This gives the protein CASSSLLAGGPETQYF.